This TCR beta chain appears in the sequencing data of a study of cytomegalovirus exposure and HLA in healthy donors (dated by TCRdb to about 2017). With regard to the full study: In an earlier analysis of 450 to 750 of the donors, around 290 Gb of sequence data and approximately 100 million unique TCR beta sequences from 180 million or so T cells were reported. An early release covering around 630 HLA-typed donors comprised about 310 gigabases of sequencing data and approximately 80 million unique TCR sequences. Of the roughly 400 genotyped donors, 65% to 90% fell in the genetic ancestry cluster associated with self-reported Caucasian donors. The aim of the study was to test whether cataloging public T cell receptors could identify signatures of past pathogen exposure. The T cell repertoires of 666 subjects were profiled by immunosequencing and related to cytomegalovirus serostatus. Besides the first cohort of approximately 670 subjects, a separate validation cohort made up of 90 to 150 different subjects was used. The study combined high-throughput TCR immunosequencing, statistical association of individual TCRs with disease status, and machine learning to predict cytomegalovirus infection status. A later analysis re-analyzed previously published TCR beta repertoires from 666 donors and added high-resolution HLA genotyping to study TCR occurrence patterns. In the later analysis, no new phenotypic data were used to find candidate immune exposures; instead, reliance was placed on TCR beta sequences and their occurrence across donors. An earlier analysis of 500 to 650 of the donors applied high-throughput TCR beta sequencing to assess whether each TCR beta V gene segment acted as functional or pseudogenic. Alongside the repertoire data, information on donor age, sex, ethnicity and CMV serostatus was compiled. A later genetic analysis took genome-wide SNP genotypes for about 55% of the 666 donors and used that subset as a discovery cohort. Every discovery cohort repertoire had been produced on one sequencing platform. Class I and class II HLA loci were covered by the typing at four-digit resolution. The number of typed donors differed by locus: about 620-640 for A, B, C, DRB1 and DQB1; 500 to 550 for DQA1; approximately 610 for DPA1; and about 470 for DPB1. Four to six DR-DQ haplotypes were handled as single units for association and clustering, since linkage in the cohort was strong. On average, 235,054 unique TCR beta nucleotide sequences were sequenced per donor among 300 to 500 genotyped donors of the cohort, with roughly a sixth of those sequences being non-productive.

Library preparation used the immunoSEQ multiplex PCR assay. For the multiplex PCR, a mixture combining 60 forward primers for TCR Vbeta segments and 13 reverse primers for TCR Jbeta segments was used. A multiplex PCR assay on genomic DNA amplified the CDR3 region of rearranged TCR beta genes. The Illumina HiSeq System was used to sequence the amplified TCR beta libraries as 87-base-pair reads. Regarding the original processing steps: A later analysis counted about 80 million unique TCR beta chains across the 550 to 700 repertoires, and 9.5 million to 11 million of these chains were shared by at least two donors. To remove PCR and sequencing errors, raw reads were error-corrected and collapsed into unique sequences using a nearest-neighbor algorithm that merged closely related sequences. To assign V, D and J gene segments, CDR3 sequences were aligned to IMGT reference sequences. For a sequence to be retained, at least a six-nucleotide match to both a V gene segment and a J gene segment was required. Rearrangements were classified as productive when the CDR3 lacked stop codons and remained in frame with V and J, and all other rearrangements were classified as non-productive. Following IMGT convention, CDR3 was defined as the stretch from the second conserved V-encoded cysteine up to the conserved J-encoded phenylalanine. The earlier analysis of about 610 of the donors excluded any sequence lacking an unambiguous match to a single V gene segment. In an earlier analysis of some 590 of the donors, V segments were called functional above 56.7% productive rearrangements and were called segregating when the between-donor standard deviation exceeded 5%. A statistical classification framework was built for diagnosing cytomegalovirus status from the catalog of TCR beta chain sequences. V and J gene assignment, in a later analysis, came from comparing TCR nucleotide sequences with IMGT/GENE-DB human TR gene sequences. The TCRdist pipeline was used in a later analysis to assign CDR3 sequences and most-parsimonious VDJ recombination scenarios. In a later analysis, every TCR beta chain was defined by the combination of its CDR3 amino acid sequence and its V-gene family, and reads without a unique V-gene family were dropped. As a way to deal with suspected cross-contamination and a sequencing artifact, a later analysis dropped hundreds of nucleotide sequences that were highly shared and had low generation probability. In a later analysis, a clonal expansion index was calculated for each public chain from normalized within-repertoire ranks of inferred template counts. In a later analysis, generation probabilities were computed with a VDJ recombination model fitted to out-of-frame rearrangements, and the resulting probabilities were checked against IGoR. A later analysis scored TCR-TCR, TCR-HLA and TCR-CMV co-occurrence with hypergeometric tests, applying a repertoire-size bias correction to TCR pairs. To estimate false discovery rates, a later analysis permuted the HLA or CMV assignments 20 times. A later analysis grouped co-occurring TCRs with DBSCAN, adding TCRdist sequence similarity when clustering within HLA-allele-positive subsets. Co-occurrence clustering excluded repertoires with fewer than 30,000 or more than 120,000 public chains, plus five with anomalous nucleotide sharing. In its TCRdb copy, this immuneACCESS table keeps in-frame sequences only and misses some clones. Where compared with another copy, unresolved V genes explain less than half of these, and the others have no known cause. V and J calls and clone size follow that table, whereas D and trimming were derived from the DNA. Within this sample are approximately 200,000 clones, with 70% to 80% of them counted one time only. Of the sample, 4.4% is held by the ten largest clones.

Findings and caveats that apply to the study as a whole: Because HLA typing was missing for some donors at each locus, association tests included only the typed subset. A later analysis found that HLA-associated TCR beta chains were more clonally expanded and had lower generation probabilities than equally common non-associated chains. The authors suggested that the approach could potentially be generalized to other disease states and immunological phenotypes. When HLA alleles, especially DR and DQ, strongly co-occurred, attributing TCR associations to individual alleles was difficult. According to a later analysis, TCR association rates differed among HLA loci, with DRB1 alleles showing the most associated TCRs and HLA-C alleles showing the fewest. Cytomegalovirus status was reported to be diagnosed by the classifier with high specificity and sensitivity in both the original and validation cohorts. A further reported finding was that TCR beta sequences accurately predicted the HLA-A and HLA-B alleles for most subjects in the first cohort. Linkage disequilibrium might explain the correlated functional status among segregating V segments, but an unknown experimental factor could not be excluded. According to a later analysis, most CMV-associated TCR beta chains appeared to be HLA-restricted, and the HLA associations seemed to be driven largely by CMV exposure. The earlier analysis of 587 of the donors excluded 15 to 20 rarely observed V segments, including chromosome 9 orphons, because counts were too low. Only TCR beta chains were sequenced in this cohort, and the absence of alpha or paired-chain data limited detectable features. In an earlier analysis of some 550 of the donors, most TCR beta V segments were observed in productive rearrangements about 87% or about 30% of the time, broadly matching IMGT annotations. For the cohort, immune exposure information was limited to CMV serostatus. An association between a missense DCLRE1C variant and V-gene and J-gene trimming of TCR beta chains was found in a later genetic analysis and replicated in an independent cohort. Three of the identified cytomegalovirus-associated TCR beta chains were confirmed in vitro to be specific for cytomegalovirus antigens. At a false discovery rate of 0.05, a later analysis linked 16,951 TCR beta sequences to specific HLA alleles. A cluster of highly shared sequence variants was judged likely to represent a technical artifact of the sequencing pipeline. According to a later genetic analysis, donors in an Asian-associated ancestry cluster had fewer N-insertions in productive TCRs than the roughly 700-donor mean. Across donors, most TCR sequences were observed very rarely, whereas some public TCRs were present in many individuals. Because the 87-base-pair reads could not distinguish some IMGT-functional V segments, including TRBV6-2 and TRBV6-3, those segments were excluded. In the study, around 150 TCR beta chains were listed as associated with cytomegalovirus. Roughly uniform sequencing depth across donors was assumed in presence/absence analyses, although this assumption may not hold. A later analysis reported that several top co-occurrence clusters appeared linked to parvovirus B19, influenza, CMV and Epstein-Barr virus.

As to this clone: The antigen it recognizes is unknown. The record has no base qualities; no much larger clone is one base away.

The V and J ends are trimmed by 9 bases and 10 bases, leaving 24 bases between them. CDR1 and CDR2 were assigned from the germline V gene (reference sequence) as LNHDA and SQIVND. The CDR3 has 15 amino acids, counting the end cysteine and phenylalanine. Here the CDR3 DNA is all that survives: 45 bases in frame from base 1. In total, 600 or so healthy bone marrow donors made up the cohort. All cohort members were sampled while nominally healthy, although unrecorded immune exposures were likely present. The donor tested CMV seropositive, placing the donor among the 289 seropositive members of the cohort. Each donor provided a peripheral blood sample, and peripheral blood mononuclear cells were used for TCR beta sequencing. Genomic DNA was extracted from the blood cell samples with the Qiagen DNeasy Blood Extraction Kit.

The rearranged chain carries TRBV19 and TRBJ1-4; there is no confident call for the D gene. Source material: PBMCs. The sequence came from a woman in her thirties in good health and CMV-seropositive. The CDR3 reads CASLSGSVGHRKLFF. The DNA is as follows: TGTGCCAGCCTCTCCGGGTCGGTAGGCCACCGAAAACTGTTTTTT. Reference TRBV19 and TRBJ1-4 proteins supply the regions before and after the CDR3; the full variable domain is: DGGITQSPKYLFRKEGQNVTLSCEQNLNHDAMYWYRQDPGQGLRLIYYSQIVNDFQKGDIAEGYSVSREKKESFPLTVTSAQKNPTAFYLCASLSGSVGHRKLFFGSGTQLSVL.